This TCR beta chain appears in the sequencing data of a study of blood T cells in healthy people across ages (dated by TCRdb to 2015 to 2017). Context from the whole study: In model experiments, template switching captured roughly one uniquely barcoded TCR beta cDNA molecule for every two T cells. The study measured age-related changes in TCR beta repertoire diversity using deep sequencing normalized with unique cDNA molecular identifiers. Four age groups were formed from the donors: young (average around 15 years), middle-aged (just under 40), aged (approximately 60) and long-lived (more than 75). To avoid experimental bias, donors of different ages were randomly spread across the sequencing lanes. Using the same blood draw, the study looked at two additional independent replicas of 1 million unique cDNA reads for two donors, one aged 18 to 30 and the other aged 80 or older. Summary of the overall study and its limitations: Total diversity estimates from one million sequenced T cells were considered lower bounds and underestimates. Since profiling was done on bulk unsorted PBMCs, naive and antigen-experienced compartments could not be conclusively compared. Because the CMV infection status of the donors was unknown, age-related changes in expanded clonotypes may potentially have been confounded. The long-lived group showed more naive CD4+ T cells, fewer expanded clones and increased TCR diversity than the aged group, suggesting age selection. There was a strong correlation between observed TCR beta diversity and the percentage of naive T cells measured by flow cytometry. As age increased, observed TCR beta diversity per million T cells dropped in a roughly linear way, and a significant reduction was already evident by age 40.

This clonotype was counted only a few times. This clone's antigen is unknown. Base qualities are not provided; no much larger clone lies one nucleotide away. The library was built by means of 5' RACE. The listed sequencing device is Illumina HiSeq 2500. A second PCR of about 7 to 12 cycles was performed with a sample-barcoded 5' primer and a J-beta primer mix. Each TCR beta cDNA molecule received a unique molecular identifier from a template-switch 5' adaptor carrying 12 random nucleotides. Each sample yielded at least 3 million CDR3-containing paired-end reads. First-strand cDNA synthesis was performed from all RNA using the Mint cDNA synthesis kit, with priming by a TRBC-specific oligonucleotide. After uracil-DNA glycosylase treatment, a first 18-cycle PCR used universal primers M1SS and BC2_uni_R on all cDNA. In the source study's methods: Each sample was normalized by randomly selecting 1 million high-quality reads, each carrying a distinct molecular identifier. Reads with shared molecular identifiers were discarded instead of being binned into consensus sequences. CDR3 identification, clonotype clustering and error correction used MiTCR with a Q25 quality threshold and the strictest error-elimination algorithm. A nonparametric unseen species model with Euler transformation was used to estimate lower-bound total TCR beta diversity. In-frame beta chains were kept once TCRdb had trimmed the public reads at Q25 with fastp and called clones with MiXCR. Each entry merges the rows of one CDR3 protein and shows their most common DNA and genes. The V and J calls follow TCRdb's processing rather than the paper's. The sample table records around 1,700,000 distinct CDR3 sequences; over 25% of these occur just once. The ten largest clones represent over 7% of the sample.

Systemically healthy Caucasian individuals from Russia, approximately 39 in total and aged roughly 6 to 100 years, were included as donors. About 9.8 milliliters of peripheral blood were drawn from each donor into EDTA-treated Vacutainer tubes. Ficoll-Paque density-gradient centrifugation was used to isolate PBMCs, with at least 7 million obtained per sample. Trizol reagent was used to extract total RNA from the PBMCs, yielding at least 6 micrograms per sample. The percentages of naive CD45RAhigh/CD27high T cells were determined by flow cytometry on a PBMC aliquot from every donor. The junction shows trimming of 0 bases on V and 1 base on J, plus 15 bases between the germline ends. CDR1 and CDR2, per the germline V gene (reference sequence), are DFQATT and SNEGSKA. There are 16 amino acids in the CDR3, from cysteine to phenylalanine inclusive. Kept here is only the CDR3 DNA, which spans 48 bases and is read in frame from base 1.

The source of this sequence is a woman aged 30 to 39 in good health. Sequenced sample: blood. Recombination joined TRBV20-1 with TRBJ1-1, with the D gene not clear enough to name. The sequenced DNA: TGCAGTGCTAGAGATTCTCAGCGAAGCAGGAACACTGAAGCTTTCTTT. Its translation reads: CSARDSQRSRNTEAFF.